Below, 5 T cell receptor beta chains from the same sample are listed, as sequenced in a study of T cells in localized non-small cell lung cancer. Assay: immunoSEQ multiplex PCR; the TCRdb copy retains only in-frame clones and omits some. The data hold around 2,500 clones, with about 27% observed a single time. The sequenced sample was lung tumor tissue, obtained before any cancer treatment. The receptors shown here come from a male donor at least 60 years old with stage III squamous cell lung carcinoma.

The V and J genes are TRBV11-3 and TRBJ2-5; perhaps TRBD1 as D (6 bases). Trimming took 4 bases from V and 4 from J, leaving 16 bases between them. Germline V gene sequence: CDR1 SGHNT, CDR2 YENEEA. The CDR3 consists of 15 residues. The CDR3 loop is CASSYPTGSVETQYF. In DNA form, the CDR3 reads TGTGCCAGCAGCTACCCGACAGGTAGCGTAGAGACCCAGTACTTC.

The CDR3: CAWIVRAHSGNTIYF. Written as DNA, the CDR3 is TGTGCCTGGATAGTCAGGGCCCACTCTGGAAACACCATATATTTT. The rearrangement joins TRBV30 to TRBJ1-3; maybe TRBD1 (5 bases). The length of the CDR3 is 15 residues. Looked up from germline, CDR1 is GTSNPN and CDR2 is SVGIG (reference sequence). With 4 bases removed from V and 0 bases from J, the gap between germline ends came to 13 bases.

The CDR3: CASSRDFNYEQYF. The CDR3, as DNA: TGTGCCAGCAGTCGGGACTTCAATTACGAGCAGTACTTC. The rearrangement joins TRBV6-8 to TRBJ2-7, with a weak D call TRBD2 (6 bases). The ends were cut back, 5 bases at V and 4 bases at J, with 12 bases in the middle. In germline, CDR1 is MNHGY, CDR2 SAAAGT. The CDR3 sequence is 13 residues long.

There are a few counts of this clone. V gene TRBV7-2 combines with J gene TRBJ1-1; D uncertain. The CDR3 length is 13 residues. The V end lost 7 bases, the J end lost 5 bases, and 14 bases lay between the germline ends. Germline V gene sequence: CDR1 SGHTA, CDR2 FQGNSA. DNA for the CDR3: TGTGCCAGCACCCGTGGACGATCTACTGAAGCTTTCTTT. Its translation is CASTRGRSTEAFF. Drawing the rest from reference TRBV7-2 and TRBJ1-1, the complete variable domain is GAGVSQSPSNKVTEKGKDVELRCDPISGHTALYWYRQSLGQGLEFLIYFQGNSAPDKSGLPSDRFSAERTGGSVSTLTIQRTQQEDSAVYLCASTRGRSTEAFFGQGTRLTVV.

The genes are TRBV6-8 and TRBJ2-5; no clear D gene. Trimming left V 4 bases short and J 4 bases short, with 13 bases between. There are 14 residues in the CDR3. Germline V gene lookup returns CDR1 MNHGY and CDR2 SAAAGT. CDR3 in DNA: TGTGCCAGCAGTTGGATAGAGGATAGAGAGACCCAGTACTTC. Translated: CASSWIEDRETQYF.